A single sample is the source of the 16 T cell receptor beta chains below, sequenced in a study of blood T cell repertoires in COVID-19. The data were produced by immunoSEQ multiplex PCR, yet TCRdb's version contains in-frame clones alone and is incomplete. The sample yields under 150,000 clones, 81% seen once. Source material: peripheral blood. The receptors originated from a man in his fifties or sixties with acute or convalescent COVID-19.

This clone came up a few times. The chain joins TRBV28 to TRBJ1-3; possibly TRBD1 for D (6 bases). Germline V gives CDR1 MDHEN, CDR2 SYDVKM. Between the trimmed V and J ends, which lost 6 bases and 4 bases, there was a span of 13 bases. The CDR3 totals 14 residues. This chain's CDR3 is CASRTDRTGNTIYF. The CDR3 nucleotides are TGTGCCAGCAGGACTGACAGGACGGGAAACACCATATATTTT.

This chain connects TRBV5-1 to TRBJ2-2; perhaps TRBD1 as D (6 bases). Germline V gene data show CDR1 as SGHRS and CDR2 as YFSETQ. This CDR3 is built from 15 residues. The ends were cut back, 0 bases at V and 1 base at J, with 7 bases in the middle. This CDR3 reads CASSLATGNTGELFF. The CDR3 DNA follows: TGCGCCAGCAGCTTGGCGACAGGGAACACCGGGGAGCTGTTTTTT.

The CDR3 spells CASSFILSGGASNEQFF. For the CDR3, the DNA is TGTGCCAGCAGCTTTATCCTGTCCGGGGGGGCCTCCAATGAGCAGTTCTTC. The V and J genes are TRBV11-2 and TRBJ2-1; 8 nucleotides line up with TRBD2. The CDR3 sequence is 17 residues long. From germline, CDR1 is SGHAT and CDR2 FQNNGV. J lost 6 bases, V lost 3 bases, and 13 bases had no gene match.

The chain carries TRBV11-2 and TRBJ1-1, with a weak D call TRBD1 (5 bases). The germline CDR1 and CDR2 sequences are SGHAT and FQNNGV. The CDR3 totals 12 residues. Trimming left V 1 base short and J 11 bases short, with 11 bases between. This CDR3 is CASSLGGLGAFF. The CDR3 DNA sequence: TGTGCCAGCAGCTTAGGGGGCCTCGGGGCTTTCTTT.

About this clone itself: A clone one base away is much larger, so this may be a read error. The same CDR3 is also encoded by other DNA sequences in this sample. V gene TRBV11-2 combines with J gene TRBJ2-7; 8 nucleotides line up with TRBD2. The CDR3 has 13 amino acids. V trimming: 9 bases; J trimming: 2 bases; junction bases outside the gene matches: 6. Germline V gene data show CDR1 as SGHAT and CDR2 as FQNNGV. CDR3 sequence reads: CASNLGGAYEQYF. CDR3 nucleotide sequence: TGTGCCAGTAATCTCGGGGGGGCCTACGAGCAGTACTTC.

The chain is built from TRBV5-1 and TRBJ1-1, with a weak D call TRBD1 (5 bases). The CDR3 has 15 residues. Germline CDR1 is SGHRS and CDR2 is YFSETQ. Trimming left V 4 bases short and J 2 bases short, with 15 bases between. CDR3 loop: CASSRPMGGNTEAFF. The DNA for the CDR3 is TGCGCCAGCAGCCGCCCTATGGGGGGAAACACTGAAGCTTTCTTT.

The rearrangement links TRBV6-2 or TRBV6-3 to TRBJ1-3; D ambiguous. V lost 6 bases to trimming and J lost 1 base, with 10 bases between them. This CDR3 is 14 amino acids long. Looked up from germline, CDR1 is MNHEY and CDR2 is SVGEGT. The CDR3 nucleotides read TGTGCCAGCAGCCCCGATGCGTCTGGAAACACCATATATTTT. This gives the protein CASSPDASGNTIYF.

This clone was seen a single time. CDR3 in DNA: TGTGCCAGCAGCGCGGTTGGGGCTCAAAACAATGAGCAGTTCTTC. Protein product: CASSAVGAQNNEQFF. The V call is TRBV3-1 (or the pseudogene TRBV3-2), the J call TRBJ2-1; D is possibly TRBD1 (5 bases). There are 15 residues in the CDR3. V was shortened by 5 bases and J by 5 bases, with 16 bases between the two germline ends. Germline CDR1 is LGHDT and CDR2 is YNNKEL (reference sequence).

This chain connects TRBV4-1 to TRBJ1-2, with D unclear. This CDR3 contains 16 residues. V dropped 4 bases and J dropped 7 bases, with 22 bases sitting between them. CDR1 and CDR2 from the germline V gene are MGHRA and YSYEKL. CDR3 DNA sequence: TGCGCCAGCAGCCCAAGACAACTAGGTCCTAGTGGTGGCTACACCTTC. Its translation: CASSPRQLGPSGGYTF.

This sequence joins TRBV10-3 and TRBJ2-6; maybe TRBD2 (5 bases). The CDR3 is made up of 16 amino acids. In germline, CDR1 is ENHRY, CDR2 SYGVKD. The V gene lost 5 bases and the J gene lost 1 base, with 12 bases spanning the gap. The CDR3 nucleotides are TGTGCCATCAGTACGGACCGGGGTTCTGGGGCCAACGTCCTGACTTTC. This encodes CAISTDRGSGANVLTF.

The chain joins TRBV27 to TRBJ2-7; possible D gene TRBD1, 5 bases. The CDR3 extends over 15 amino acids. Germline CDR1 reads MNHEY; CDR2 reads SMNVEV (reference sequence). V shed 8 bases and J shed 0 bases, with 17 bases lying between them. The CDR3 protein is CASGRDRSDSYEQYF. CDR3 DNA sequence: TGTGCCAGCGGTCGTGACAGAAGCGACTCCTACGAGCAGTACTTC.

The rearrangement links TRBV7-2 to TRBJ2-1, with TRBD2 identical over 14 bases. This CDR3 is 14 amino acids long. Per the germline V gene, CDR1 is SGHTA and CDR2 is FQGNSA. With 6 bases clipped from V and 12 bases from J, the junction kept 7 bases outside the gene matches. The CDR3 nucleotides are TGTGCCAGCAGACCCGCCGGGACTAGCGGGGGGCAGTTCTTC. It specifies CASRPAGTSGGQFF.

This clone was seen only a few times. The J gene is TRBJ2-4, the V gene TRBV29-1, with 7 bases matching TRBD1. Germline V lookup: CDR1 SQVTM, CDR2 ANQGSEA. CDR3 size: 15 residues. Trimming at V came to 3 bases and at J to 2 bases, leaving 7 bases not matched to a gene. The CDR3 spells CSVDQARGTKNIQYF. The CDR3 DNA sequence: TGCAGCGTTGATCAGGCCAGGGGGACCAAAAACATTCAGTACTTC. Full variable domain (rest looked up from reference TRBV29-1 and TRBJ2-4): SAVISQKPSRDICQRGTSLTIQCQVDSQVTMMFWYRQQPGQSLTLIATANQGSEATYESGFVIDKFPISRPNLTFSTLTVSNMSPEDSSIYLCSVDQARGTKNIQYFGAGTRLSVL.

About this clone itself: This sample also contains other DNA sequences that code for the same CDR3. The CDR3 here is CASSAGLLNTEAFF. The CDR3 DNA follows: TGTGCCAGCAGCGCGGGACTTCTGAACACTGAAGCTTTCTTT. V gene TRBV9 combines with J gene TRBJ1-1, with a tentative D call TRBD1 (5 bases). Germline CDR1 reads SGDLS; CDR2 reads YYNGEE. V was shortened by 3 bases and J by 0 bases, with 9 bases between the two germline ends. The CDR3 has 14 amino acids.

The rearrangement uses TRBV24-1 and TRBJ1-2; 10 bases line up with TRBD1. CDR1 KGHDR and CDR2 SFDVKD come from the germline V gene. Unmatched junction bases numbered 6, after V lost 1 base and J lost 5 bases. This CDR3 comprises 16 residues. The CDR3 DNA is TGTGCCACCAGTGATTTCCGCGCGGGACAGGGGTATGGCTACACCTTC. As protein: CATSDFRAGQGYGYTF.

The chain carries TRBV18 and TRBJ2-4; a weak D match, TRBD2 (7 bases). The V and J ends lost 3 bases and 2 bases respectively, with 14 bases between them. CDR3 length: 16 residues. Germline lookup yields CDR1 KGHSH and CDR2 LQKENI. CDR3 DNA: TGTGCCAGCTCACCTACGGGGGGCGGGACCAAAAACATTCAGTACTTC. Protein sequence: CASSPTGGGTKNIQYF.